This note documents a single T cell receptor beta chain sequence. The target antigen is unknown. Deep was the level at which the assay was run. Clones were sequenced by immunoSEQ multiplex PCR, and TCRdb holds only the in-frame ones, with some missing. The data hold some 2,100,000 clones, with about 92% observed a single time. The entry originates in a study of shared clonotypes between healthy human individuals. In the study overall: Researchers assigned three CD4 naive, three CD4 memory, two CD8 naive and one CD8 memory plate to each donor.

Cells designated naive CD8 were CD45RO-negative and were positively selected for CCR7, with terminally differentiated effector memory CD45RA+ cells excluded. The CDR3 is made up of 14 amino acids. The V end was cut by 6 bases, the J end by 0 bases, with 9 bases between. Germline CDR1 and CDR2: MDHEN and SYDVKM. Study-wide points: The study drew on few donors, limiting represented genetic and exposure-history diversity. Naive CD4 clonotype sharing across a few donors was roughly 5%.

V gene TRBV28 combines with J gene TRBJ1-3; unclear D gene. Sequencing input: naive CD8+ T cells from PBMCs. The receptor comes from a man between 18 and 29 years old in good health. Some clones in this sample may be carry-over from other donors' samples. CDR3: CASSSWDSGNTIYF. Written as DNA, the CDR3 is TGTGCCAGCAGCTCATGGGACTCTGGAAACACCATATATTTT.